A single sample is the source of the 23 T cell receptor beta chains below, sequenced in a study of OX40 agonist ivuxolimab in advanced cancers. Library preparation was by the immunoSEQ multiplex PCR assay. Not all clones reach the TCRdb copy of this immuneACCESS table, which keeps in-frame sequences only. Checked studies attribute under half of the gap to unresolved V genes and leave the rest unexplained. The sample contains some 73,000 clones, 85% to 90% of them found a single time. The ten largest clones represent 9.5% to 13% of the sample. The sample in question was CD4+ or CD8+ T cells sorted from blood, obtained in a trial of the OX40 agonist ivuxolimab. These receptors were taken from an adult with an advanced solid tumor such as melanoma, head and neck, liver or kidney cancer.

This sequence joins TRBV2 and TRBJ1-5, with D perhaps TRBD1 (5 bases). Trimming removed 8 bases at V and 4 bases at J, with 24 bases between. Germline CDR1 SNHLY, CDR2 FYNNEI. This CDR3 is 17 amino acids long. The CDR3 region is CASGDLRGKGKNQPQHF. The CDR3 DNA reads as TGTGCCAGCGGGGACTTGAGAGGAAAAGGGAAAAATCAGCCCCAGCATTTT.

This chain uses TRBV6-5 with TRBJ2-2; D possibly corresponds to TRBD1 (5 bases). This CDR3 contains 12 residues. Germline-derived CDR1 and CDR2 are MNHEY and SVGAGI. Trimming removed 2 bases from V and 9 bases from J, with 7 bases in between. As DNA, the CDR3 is TGTGCCAGCAGTTACGACAGAAGGGAGCTGTTTTTT. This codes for CASSYDRRELFF.

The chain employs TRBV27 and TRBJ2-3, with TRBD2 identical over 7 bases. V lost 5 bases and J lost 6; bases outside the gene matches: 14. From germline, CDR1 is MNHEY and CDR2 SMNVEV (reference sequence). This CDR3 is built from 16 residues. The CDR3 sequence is CASSTTLGLVTDTQYF. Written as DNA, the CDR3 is TGTGCCAGCAGTACCACCCTAGGACTAGTCACTGATACGCAGTATTTT.

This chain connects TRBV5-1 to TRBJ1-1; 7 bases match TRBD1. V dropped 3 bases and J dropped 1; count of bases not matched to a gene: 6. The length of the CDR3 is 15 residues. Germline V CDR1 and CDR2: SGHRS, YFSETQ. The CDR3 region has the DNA TGCGCCAGCAGCTCAAGACAGGGAGAGAACACTGAAGCTTTCTTT. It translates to CASSSRQGENTEAFF.

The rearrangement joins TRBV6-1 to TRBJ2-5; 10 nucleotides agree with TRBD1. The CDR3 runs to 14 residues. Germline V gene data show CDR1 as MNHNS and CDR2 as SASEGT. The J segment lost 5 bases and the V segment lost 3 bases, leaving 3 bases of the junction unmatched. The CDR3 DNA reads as TGTGCCAGCAGTGACGGGACAGGGGTCGAGACCCAGTACTTC. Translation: CASSDGTGVETQYF.

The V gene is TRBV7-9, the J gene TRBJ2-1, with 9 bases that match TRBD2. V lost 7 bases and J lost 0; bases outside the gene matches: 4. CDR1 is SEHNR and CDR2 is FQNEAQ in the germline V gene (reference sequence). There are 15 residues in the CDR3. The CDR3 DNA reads TGTGCCAGCATCAGCGGGAGGCTCTCCTACAATGAGCAGTTCTTC. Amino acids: CASISGRLSYNEQFF.

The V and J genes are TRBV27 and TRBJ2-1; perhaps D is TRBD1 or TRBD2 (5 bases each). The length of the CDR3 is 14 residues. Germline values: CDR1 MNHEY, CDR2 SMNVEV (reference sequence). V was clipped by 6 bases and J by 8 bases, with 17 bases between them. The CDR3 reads CASRSQFGADEQFF. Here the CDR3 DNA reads TGTGCCAGCAGATCCCAATTCGGGGCGGATGAGCAGTTCTTC.

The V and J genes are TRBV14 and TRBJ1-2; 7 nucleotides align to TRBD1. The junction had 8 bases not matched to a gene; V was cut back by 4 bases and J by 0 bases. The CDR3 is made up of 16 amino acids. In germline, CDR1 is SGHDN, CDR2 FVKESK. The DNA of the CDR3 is TGTGCCAGCAGCCCTTCCAGGGGGGGACCTAACTATGGCTACACCTTC. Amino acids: CASSPSRGGPNYGYTF.

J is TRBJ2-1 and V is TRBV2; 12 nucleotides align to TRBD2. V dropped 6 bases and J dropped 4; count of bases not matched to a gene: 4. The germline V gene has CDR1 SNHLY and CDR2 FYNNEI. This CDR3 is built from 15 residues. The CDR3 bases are TGTGCCAGCAGGTCCGGGACTAGCGGGTACAATGAGCAGTTCTTC. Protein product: CASRSGTSGYNEQFF.

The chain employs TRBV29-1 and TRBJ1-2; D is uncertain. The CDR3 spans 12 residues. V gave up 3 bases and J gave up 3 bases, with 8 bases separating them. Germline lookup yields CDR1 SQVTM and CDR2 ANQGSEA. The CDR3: CSVEANDYGYTF. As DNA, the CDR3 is TGCAGCGTTGAGGCGAACGACTATGGCTACACCTTC. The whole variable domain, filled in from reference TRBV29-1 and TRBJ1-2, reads SAVISQKPSRDICQRGTSLTIQCQVDSQVTMMFWYRQQPGQSLTLIATANQGSEATYESGFVIDKFPISRPNLTFSTLTVSNMSPEDSSIYLCSVEANDYGYTFGSGTRLTVV.

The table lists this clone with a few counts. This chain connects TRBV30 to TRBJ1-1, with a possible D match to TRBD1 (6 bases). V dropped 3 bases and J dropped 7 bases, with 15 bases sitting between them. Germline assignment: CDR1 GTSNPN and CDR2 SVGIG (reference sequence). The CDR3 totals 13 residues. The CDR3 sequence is CAWSTGNDGEAFF. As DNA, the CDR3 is TGTGCCTGGAGCACAGGGAATGATGGTGAAGCTTTCTTT.

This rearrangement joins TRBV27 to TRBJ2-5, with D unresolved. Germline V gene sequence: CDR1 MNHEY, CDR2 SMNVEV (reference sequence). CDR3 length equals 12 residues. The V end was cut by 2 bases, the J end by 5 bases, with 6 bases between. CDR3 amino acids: CASSLVGETQYF. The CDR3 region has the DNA TGTGCCAGCAGTTTAGTGGGGGAGACCCAGTACTTC.

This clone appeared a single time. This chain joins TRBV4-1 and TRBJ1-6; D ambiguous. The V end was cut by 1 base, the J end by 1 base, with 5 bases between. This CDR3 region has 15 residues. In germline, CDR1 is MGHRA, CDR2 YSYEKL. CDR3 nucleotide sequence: TGCGCCAGCAGCCAAGGGGCTTCCTATAATTCACCCCTCCACTTT. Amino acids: CASSQGASYNSPLHF.

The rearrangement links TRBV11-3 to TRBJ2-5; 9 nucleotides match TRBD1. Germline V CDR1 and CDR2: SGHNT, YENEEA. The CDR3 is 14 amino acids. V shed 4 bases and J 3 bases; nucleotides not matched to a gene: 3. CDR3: CASSYGTGKETQYF. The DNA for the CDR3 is TGTGCCAGCAGCTACGGGACAGGGAAAGAGACCCAGTACTTC.

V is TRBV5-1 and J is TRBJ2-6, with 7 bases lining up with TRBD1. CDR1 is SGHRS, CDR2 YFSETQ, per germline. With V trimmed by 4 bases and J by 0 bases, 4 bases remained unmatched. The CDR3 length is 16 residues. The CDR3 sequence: CASSLPGGSGANVLTF. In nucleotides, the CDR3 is TGCGCCAGCAGCCTCCCAGGGGGCTCTGGGGCCAACGTCCTGACTTTC.

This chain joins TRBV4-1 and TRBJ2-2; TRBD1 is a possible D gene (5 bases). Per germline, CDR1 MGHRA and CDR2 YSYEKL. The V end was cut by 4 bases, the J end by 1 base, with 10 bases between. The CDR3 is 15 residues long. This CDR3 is CASSRDSGNTGELFF. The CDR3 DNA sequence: TGCGCCAGCAGCCGAGACAGTGGGAACACCGGGGAGCTGTTTTTT.

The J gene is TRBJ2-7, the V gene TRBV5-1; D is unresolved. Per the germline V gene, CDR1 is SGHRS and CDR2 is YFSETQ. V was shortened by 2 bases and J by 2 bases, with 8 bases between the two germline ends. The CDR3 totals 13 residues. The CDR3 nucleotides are TGCGCCAGCAGCTTCAGCACAACCTACGAGCAGTACTTC. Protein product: CASSFSTTYEQYF.

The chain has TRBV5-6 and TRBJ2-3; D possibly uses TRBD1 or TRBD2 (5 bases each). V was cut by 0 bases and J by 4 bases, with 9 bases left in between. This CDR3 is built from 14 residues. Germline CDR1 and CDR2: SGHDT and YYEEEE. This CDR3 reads CASSLDGTPDTQYF. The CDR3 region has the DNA TGTGCCAGCAGCTTGGACGGGACCCCAGATACGCAGTATTTT.

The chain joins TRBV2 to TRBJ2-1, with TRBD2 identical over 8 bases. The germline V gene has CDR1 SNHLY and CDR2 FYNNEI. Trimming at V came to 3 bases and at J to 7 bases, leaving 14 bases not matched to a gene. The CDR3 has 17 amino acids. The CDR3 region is CASSEISPGGPGNEQFF. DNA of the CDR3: TGTGCCAGCAGTGAGATTAGTCCGGGGGGGCCGGGGAATGAGCAGTTCTTC.

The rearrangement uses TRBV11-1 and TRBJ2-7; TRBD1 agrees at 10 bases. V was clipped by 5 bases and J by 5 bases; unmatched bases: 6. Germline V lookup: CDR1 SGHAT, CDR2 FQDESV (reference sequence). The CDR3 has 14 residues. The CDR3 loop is CASSPTGGGHEQYF. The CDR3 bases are TGTGCCAGCAGCCCGACAGGGGGCGGCCACGAGCAGTACTTC.

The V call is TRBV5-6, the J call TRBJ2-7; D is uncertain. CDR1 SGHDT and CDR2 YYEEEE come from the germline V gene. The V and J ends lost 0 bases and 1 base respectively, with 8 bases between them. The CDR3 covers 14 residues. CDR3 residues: CASSLGGSSYEQYF. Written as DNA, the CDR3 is TGTGCCAGCAGCTTGGGCGGCAGTTCCTACGAGCAGTACTTC.

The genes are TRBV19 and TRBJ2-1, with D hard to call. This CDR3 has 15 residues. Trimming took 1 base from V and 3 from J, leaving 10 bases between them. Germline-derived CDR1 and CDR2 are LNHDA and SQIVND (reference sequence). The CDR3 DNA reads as TGTGCCAGTAGTATAGTAGGTAATGGCTACAATGAGCAGTTCTTC. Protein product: CASSIVGNGYNEQFF.

In DNA form, the CDR3 reads TGTGCCAGCAGTCCCGGACAGGGAAGGCGGGAGCAGTACTTC. It encodes CASSPGQGRREQYF. The rearrangement joins TRBV27 to TRBJ2-7; TRBD1 aligns across 8 bases. This CDR3 has 14 amino acids. J lost 7 bases, V lost 5 bases, and 10 bases had no gene match. CDR1 is MNHEY, CDR2 SMNVEV, per germline (reference sequence).